The clone carrying this T cell receptor (beta chain) appeared a few times. Its specificity is unknown. TCR beta VDJ and CDR3 profiling used genomic DNA as template. TCRdb processed the reads anew with MiXCR; each CDR3 protein has one entry. The sample shows roughly 300,000 distinct CDR3 sequences, 55% to 65% of them seen only once. The sample belongs to a study of CD8+CD57+ T cells in acquired aplastic anemia. Turning to the study itself: Isolated CD4+ and CD8+ cells, once sorted, yielded DNA averaging around 3.3 ug.

Findings and limits, study-wide: Both patients and controls carried the same twenty-nine CD8+ CDR3 sequences. Statistical testing detected no significant gap in CD8+ Simpson's diversity between patients and controls.

V dropped 5 bases and J dropped 4; count of bases not matched to a gene: 7. Germline CDR1 is DFQATT and CDR2 is SNEGSKA (reference sequence). The CDR3 has 13 residues. The sequenced sample consisted of sorted CD4+, CD8+, or CD8+CD57+ T cells (not recorded which) from PBMCs. This receptor was taken from a human donor with severe aplastic anemia or a healthy control (not recorded which). V and J are TRBV20-1 and TRBJ2-7; 8 bases map to TRBD1. DNA of the CDR3: TGCAGTGCTTCGGACAGGGTCAGTTACGAGCAGTACTTC. It encodes CSASDRVSYEQYF.